This is a list of T cell receptor beta chains from one sample in a study of TIL therapy for anti-PD-1-resistant metastatic lung cancer. Clones were read by immunoSEQ multiplex PCR, and TCRdb kept only the in-frame ones, dropping some. The table shows 95,000 or so clones, with roughly 65% occurring only once. The sequencing here drew on tumor tissue, taken at baseline. The receptors were sampled from a person aged 25-85 years with non-small cell lung cancer. The CDR3 runs from the conserved cysteine through the conserved F or W. A D gene is named only where the DNA matches it firmly. The size field is filled for only some rows; it gives once, few, many or a size class.

size: few; D: .; J: TRBJ1-1; V: TRBV19; DNA: TGTGCCAGTAGTATAGGGTTGGACGGCGGTGAAGCTTTCTTT; CDR3: CASSIGLDGGEAFF
size: .; D: TRBD2; J: TRBJ2-7; V: TRBV30; DNA: TGTGCCTGGAGTGTTTCGGGGGGGCGTGGAAACGAGCAGTACTTC; CDR3: CAWSVSGGRGNEQYF
size: .; D: TRBD2; J: TRBJ2-7; V: TRBV6-5; DNA: TGTGCCAGCAGATCGGGACTAGGGGATCGGGATGAGCAGTACTTC; CDR3: CASRSGLGDRDEQYF
size: .; D: .; J: TRBJ2-2; V: TRBV7-6; DNA: TGTGCCAGCAGCTTAGCAGCACACGCGGGGACAACGAACACCGGGGAGCTGTTTTTT; CDR3: CASSLAAHAGTTNTGELFF
size: few; D: .; J: TRBJ2-1; V: TRBV6-2/TRBV6-3; DNA: TGTGCCAGCAGTTACACTGGCACCTACAATGAGCAGTTCTTC; CDR3: CASSYTGTYNEQFF
size: few; D: .; J: TRBJ1-5; V: TRBV24-1; DNA: TGTGCCACCAGTGATTCCCGGACAGAACAGCCCCAGCATTTT; CDR3: CATSDSRTEQPQHF
size: .; D: .; J: TRBJ1-6; V: TRBV5-1; DNA: TGCGCCAGCAGCTTAAGGACGCCCGCGGATTCACCCCTCCACTTT; CDR3: CASSLRTPADSPLHF
size: .; D: TRBD1; J: TRBJ1-5; V: TRBV30; DNA: TGTGCCTGGAGGGGACAGGGGATGGGGCCCCAGCATTTT; CDR3: CAWRGQGMGPQHF
size: few; D: TRBD1; J: TRBJ1-1; V: TRBV7-3; DNA: TGTGCCAGCAGCTTAAGGACAGGAGGTGACACTGAAGCTTTCTTT; CDR3: CASSLRTGGDTEAFF
size: .; D: TRBD2; J: TRBJ2-3; V: TRBV7-6; DNA: TGTGCCAGCAGCTTAAACGGGGGGGGAGATACGCAGTATTTT; CDR3: CASSLNGGGDTQYF
size: .; D: .; J: TRBJ1-3; V: TRBV19; DNA: TGTGCCAGTAGTATTGCAGGGGCTGGAAACACCATATATTTT; CDR3: CASSIAGAGNTIYF
size: .; D: .; J: TRBJ2-2; V: TRBV11-2; DNA: TGTGCCAGCACCCGATCCTGGACAGCCAACACCGGGGAGCTGTTTTTT; CDR3: CASTRSWTANTGELFF
size: .; D: TRBD1; J: TRBJ1-3; V: TRBV7-2; DNA: TGTGCCAGCAGGGGGACAGGGGCTGGAAACACCATATATTTT; CDR3: CASRGTGAGNTIYF
size: many; D: TRBD2; J: TRBJ2-1; V: TRBV4-1; DNA: TGCGCCAGCAGCCAAGATCCCCAGCTAGCGGGAAGCAATGAGCAGTTCTTC; CDR3: CASSQDPQLAGSNEQFF
size: .; D: .; J: TRBJ2-3; V: TRBV12-3/TRBV12-4; DNA: TGTGCCAGCAGTTTCTTGGTAGATACGCAGTATTTT; CDR3: CASSFLVDTQYF
size: once; D: .; J: TRBJ2-5; V: TRBV7-2; DNA: TGTGCCAGCAGCTTAGCCGACAGGATGCGGGAGACCCAGTACTTC; CDR3: CASSLADRMRETQYF
size: .; D: .; J: TRBJ1-5; V: TRBV7-8; DNA: TGTGCCAGCAGAACAGGAGATCAGCCCCAGCATTTT; CDR3: CASRTGDQPQHF
size: few; D: .; J: TRBJ2-7; V: TRBV29-1; DNA: TGCAGCGTTGAAGGGGATCGGGGGACAGCCTACGAGCAGTACTTC; CDR3: CSVEGDRGTAYEQYF
size: few; D: .; J: TRBJ1-6; V: TRBV6-5; DNA: TGTGCCAGCAGTTCCGGGACGGCCTTTAATTCACCCCTCCACTTT; CDR3: CASSSGTAFNSPLHF
size: .; D: TRBD1; J: TRBJ1-4; V: TRBV5-4; DNA: TGTGCCAGCAGCGCTGGACAGGGGTATGAAAAACTGTTTTTT; CDR3: CASSAGQGYEKLFF
size: once; D: TRBD2; J: TRBJ2-7; V: TRBV18; DNA: TGTGCCAGCTCACCTCCCGAGTCTAGCGGGAGATCCTACGAGCAGTACTTC; CDR3: CASSPPESSGRSYEQYF
size: .; D: .; J: TRBJ2-3; V: TRBV13; DNA: TGTGCCAGCAGCCAAAATCGGGACGTCGGGGTTCGTGCAGATACGCAGTATTTT; CDR3: CASSQNRDVGVRADTQYF
size: few; D: TRBD1; J: TRBJ1-6; V: TRBV7-9; DNA: TGTGCCAGCAGCTTCCTCACCAACAGGGGAGGCAATTCACCCCTCCACTTT; CDR3: CASSFLTNRGGNSPLHF
size: .; D: .; J: TRBJ1-5; V: TRBV19; DNA: TGTGCCAGTAGTATTGTAAGCAATGTCAATCAGCCCCAGCATTTT; CDR3: CASSIVSNVNQPQHF
size: once; D: .; J: TRBJ1-2; V: TRBV9; DNA: TGTGCCAGCAGCGGCCTTCCATCCCGCTATGGCTACACCTTC; CDR3: CASSGLPSRYGYTF
size: few; D: TRBD1; J: TRBJ1-2; V: TRBV9; DNA: TGTGCCAGCAGTAGGGGGGGACAGAGATGGGATGGCTACACCTTC; CDR3: CASSRGGQRWDGYTF